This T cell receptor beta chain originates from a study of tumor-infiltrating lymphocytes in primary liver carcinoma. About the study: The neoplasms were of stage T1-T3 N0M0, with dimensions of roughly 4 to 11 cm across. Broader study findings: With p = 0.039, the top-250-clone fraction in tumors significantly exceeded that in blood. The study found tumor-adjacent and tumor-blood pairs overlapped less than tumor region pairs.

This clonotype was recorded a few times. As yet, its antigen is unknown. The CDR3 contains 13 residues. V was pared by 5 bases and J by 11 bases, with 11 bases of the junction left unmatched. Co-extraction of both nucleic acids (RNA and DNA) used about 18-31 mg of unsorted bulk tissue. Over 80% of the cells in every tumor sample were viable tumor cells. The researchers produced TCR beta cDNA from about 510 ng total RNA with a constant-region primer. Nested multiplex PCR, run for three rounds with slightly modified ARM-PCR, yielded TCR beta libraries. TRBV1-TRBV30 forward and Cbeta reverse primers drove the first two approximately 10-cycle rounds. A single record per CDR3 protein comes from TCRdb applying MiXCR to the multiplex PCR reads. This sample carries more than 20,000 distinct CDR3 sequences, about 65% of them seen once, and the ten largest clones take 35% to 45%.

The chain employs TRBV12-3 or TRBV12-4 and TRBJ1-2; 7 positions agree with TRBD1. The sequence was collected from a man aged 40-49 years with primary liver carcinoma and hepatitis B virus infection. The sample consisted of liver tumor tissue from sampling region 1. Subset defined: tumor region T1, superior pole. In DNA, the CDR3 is TGTGCCAGCAGTCCCCAGGGGGTCTATAGTTACACCTTC. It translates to CASSPQGVYSYTF.